The T cell receptor beta chain under discussion was sequenced for a study of blood T cell repertoires in COVID-19 (dated by TCRdb to the early 2020s). With regard to the full study: Collaborator samples came from the United States, Italy and Spain and covered acute and convalescent phases of COVID-19. The material from the prospective study consisted of cDNA or gDNA derived from T cells, B-cell-depleted T cells, or PBMCs. The dataset comprised deeply sampled blood TCRbeta repertoires from subjects exposed to, actively infected with, or recovered from COVID-19. The repertoires were released in a freely available public database meant as a resource for research on the immune response to SARS-CoV-2. The samples were drawn from the first 160 participants of the ongoing ImmuneRACE study and from about 1,200 subjects provided by 6 global collaborators. Sample metadata almost always included a de-identified subject ID, COVID-19 status, age in years and sex. Where available, HLA class I and class II types were obtained from metadata supplied by the sample provider rather than from assay-based typing. Overall results and qualifications from the work: How much clinical and demographic metadata was included differed by source and by participant, and the metadata was provided uncurated.

Reading from cysteine to phenylalanine, the CDR3 counts 13 amino acids. The CDR3 DNA has 39 bases and is translated from base 1. As encoded in the germline V gene (reference sequence), CDR1 is LNHDA while CDR2 is SQIVND. For this chain, trimming is 4 bases at the V end and 6 bases at the J end, and the number of junction bases without a gene match is 1. Collaborating institutions collected whole blood in K2EDTA tubes following their own protocols. Collaborator samples were shipped for TCRbeta analysis as frozen whole blood, isolated PBMCs, or DNA extracted from either sample type. This clone was counted only a few times. There is no known antigen for this receptor. Per-base qualities were not stored, and no clone one base away is much larger. TCRbeta CDR3 regions were amplified from genomic DNA by means of the immunoSEQ Assay, a bias-controlled multiplex PCR. From the authors' description of their analysis: The number of nucleated cells in each sample was estimated by amplification of reference gene primers within the assay. To quantify the absolute abundance of each unique TCRbeta CDR3 rearrangement, sequence reads were collapsed and filtered. For each sample, productive Simpson clonality was calculated as the square root of Simpson's diversity index over productive rearrangements. Entries here come from immuneACCESS through TCRdb and include only in-frame sequences with V and J called. Some clones fail to appear in such tables; in the studies checked, an unresolved V gene covers under half of the shortfall, and the cause of the remainder is unknown. D and trimming were read from the DNA, whereas the V and J calls and clone size are those reported in that table. The sample table holds about 210,000 clones, of which 85% to 90% were seen once. The ten largest clonotypes hold 0.75% to 0.9% of the sample.

The sequence joins TRBV19 to TRBJ2-2, with 8 bases matching TRBD1. The source is a woman aged 70 to 79 with acute or convalescent COVID-19. The specimen was peripheral blood. The CDR3 region: CASSTGGSGELFF. DNA sequence: TGTGCCAGTAGTACAGGGGGCTCCGGGGAGCTGTTTTTT.